Listed here are 13 T cell receptor beta chains from one sample, sequenced in a study of T-cell memory formation after mild COVID-19. MiXCR, run by TCRdb on the 5' RACE reads, gives a single entry per CDR3 protein. The table shows 210,000 or so distinct CDR3 sequences, with approximately 30% occurring only once. Sequences were obtained from PBMCs or a T cell subset sorted from them (not recorded which). The receptors here all came from an adult woman who had mild COVID-19 (a few samples of this study predate the infection). Cell type and time point are not known.

The chain has TRBV7-9 and TRBJ1-6; perhaps TRBD1 as D (6 bases). This CDR3 is 15 amino acids long. The V gene lost 6 bases and the J gene lost 5 bases, with 14 bases spanning the gap. Germline V gives CDR1 SEHNR, CDR2 FQNEAQ (reference sequence). CDR3 sequence: CASRPLGQNNSPLHF. The CDR3 bases are TGTGCCAGCAGGCCCTTAGGACAGAATAATTCACCCCTCCACTTT.

CDR3 DNA: TGTGCCAGCAGTCGTATCCTATTAGCGGGGGATATCTCCTACAATGAGCAGTTCTTC. Encoded protein: CASSRILLAGDISYNEQFF. The chain recombines TRBV6-2 or TRBV6-3 with TRBJ2-1, with 9 bases lining up with TRBD2. Germline V gene sequence: CDR1 MNHEY, CDR2 SVGEGT. V lost 5 bases to trimming and J lost 0 bases; unmatched junction nucleotides: 14. This CDR3 has 19 amino acids.

This clonotype was counted between two and nine times. The chain has TRBV6-2 or TRBV6-3 and TRBJ2-4; D gene ambiguous. V was trimmed by 0 bases and J by 5 bases, leaving 5 bases between them. The CDR3 is made up of 13 amino acids. CDR1 and CDR2 (germline): MNHEY, SVGEGT. As DNA, the CDR3 is TGTGCCAGCAGTTACTCGGGCGAAAACATTCAGTACTTC. Its translation: CASSYSGENIQYF.

A few counts support this clonotype. This chain joins TRBV5-1 and TRBJ2-3; possible D gene TRBD2, 5 bases. The germline V gene encodes CDR1 SGHRS and CDR2 YFSETQ. This CDR3 region has 14 residues. The V and J ends lost 4 bases and 0 bases respectively, with 9 bases between them. The chain's CDR3 is CASSLADSTDTQYF. For the CDR3, the DNA is TGCGCCAGCAGCCTAGCAGATAGCACAGATACGCAGTATTTT.

The chain recombines TRBV6-6 with TRBJ2-7; perhaps TRBD1 as D (6 bases). The V end lost 5 bases, the J end lost 6 bases, and 14 bases lay between the germline ends. Germline CDR1 is MNHNY and CDR2 is SVGAGI (reference sequence). CDR3 size: 13 residues. The CDR3: CASSAIQGSEQYF. The DNA for the CDR3 is TGTGCCAGCAGTGCGATTCAGGGGTCCGAGCAGTACTTC.

This clonotype has only a few counts. V gene TRBV4-2 combines with J gene TRBJ2-7; 7 bases fit TRBD1. Germline CDR1 and CDR2: LGHNA and YNFKEQ. Trimming at V came to 1 base and at J to 1 base, leaving 7 bases not matched to a gene. This CDR3 region has 16 residues. CDR3 amino acids: CASSQATGPFSYEQYF. CDR3 DNA sequence: TGTGCCAGCAGCCAAGCGACAGGGCCTTTTTCCTACGAGCAGTACTTC.

V and J are TRBV29-1 and TRBJ2-3; TRBD2 matches 9 bases. Germline assignment: CDR1 SQVTM and CDR2 ANQGSEA. V lost 2 bases to trimming and J lost 1 base; unmatched junction nucleotides: 4. This CDR3 is built from 15 residues. The CDR3 coding sequence is TGCAGCGTTGAAAGCGGGGGGTTCGGCACAGATACGCAGTATTTT. Its translation: CSVESGGFGTDTQYF.

The table lists this clonotype with a few counts. This chain joins TRBV10-3 and TRBJ2-7, with D maybe TRBD1 (6 bases). The CDR3 is made up of 13 amino acids. V lost 6 bases to trimming and J lost 2 bases, with 11 bases between them. Germline V gene lookup returns CDR1 ENHRY and CDR2 SYGVKD. The CDR3 loop reads CAISGTTTYEQYF. CDR3 DNA sequence: TGTGCCATCAGCGGGACAACGACCTACGAGCAGTACTTC.

The CDR3 DNA follows: TGTGCCACCAGCAGAGGGGTCACAGGGGAATCGCGGGAGCAGTACTTC. It codes for CATSRGVTGESREQYF. The V and J genes are TRBV15 and TRBJ2-7; 7 nucleotides align to TRBD1. Germline CDR1 and CDR2: LNHNV and YYDKDF (reference sequence). The V and J ends lost 1 base and 7 bases, in that order; junction bases with no gene match: 13. The CDR3 runs 16 residues.

This clonotype was detected only a few times. The genes are TRBV7-9 and TRBJ1-1; possibly TRBD1 for D (5 bases). Between the trimmed V and J ends, which lost 5 bases and 2 bases, there was a span of 15 bases. The CDR3 extends over 15 amino acids. From germline, CDR1 is SEHNR and CDR2 FQNEAQ (reference sequence). CDR3 loop: CASSIRQTLNTEAFF. CDR3 in DNA: TGTGCCAGCAGCATTCGACAGACTCTAAACACTGAAGCTTTCTTT.

This clonotype was counted only a few times. The chain recombines TRBV10-3 with TRBJ2-3; 9 bases are a match to TRBD1. The germline V gene encodes CDR1 ENHRY and CDR2 SYGVKD. V was pared by 0 bases and J by 1 base, with 5 bases of the junction left unmatched. CDR3 length: 17 amino acids. The CDR3 nucleotides read TGTGCCATCAGTGAGTCTGGGACAGGGATACGCACAGATACGCAGTATTTT. Encoded protein: CAISESGTGIRTDTQYF.

The chain recombines TRBV12-3 or TRBV12-4 with TRBJ1-2; D remains unclear. CDR3 length equals 15 residues. V was clipped by 2 bases and J by 4 bases, with 14 bases between them. This CDR3 reads CASSLSPGVSYGYTF. The CDR3 bases are TGTGCCAGCAGTTTATCTCCCGGGGTGAGCTATGGCTACACCTTC.

The rearrangement links TRBV7-9 to TRBJ1-2; D possibly corresponds to TRBD1 (6 bases). From germline, CDR1 is SEHNR and CDR2 FQNEAQ (reference sequence). The CDR3 is made up of 15 amino acids. V was clipped by 8 bases and J by 3 bases, with 19 bases between them. The CDR3 DNA follows: TGTGCCAGCTCCTCGGGGGGCTCGTGGGACTATGGCTACACCTTC. Translating gives CASSSGGSWDYGYTF.